The present T cell receptor beta chain was sequenced within a study of T cell responses to AZD1222 COVID-19 vaccine. General observations from the study: Most donors were white British, females outnumbered males, and clonal diversity was possibly underestimated. Targeting of unmutated variant regions was reportedly seen in nearly half of spike-specific TCRs. Spike regions recognized by vaccine-associated CD4 TCRs spanned the protein, led by 160-218 and 743-854.

Germline V gives CDR1 MGHRA, CDR2 YSYEKL. This CDR3 region has 15 residues. The ends lost 2 bases at V and 9 bases at J; junction bases unmatched: 3. Second doses that came at about 4 or about 12 weeks were put together. The protocol was immunoSEQ multiplex PCR, while the TCRdb copy is restricted to in-frame clones and leaves out a portion. The sample has some 150,000 clones, approximately 91% seen once. In the case of this clone: The antigen is not known.

The chain couples TRBV4-1 to TRBJ1-6; TRBD1 matches 11 bases. The input for sequencing was peripheral blood, taken 28 days after the second AZD1222 dose. The origin of this receptor is an adult who received the AZD1222 COVID-19 vaccine. The CDR3 coding sequence is TGCGCCAGCAGCCAATTGGGACAGGGGGGTTCACCCCTCCACTTT. Its translation: CASSQLGQGGSPLHF.